The entry that follows covers one T cell receptor (beta chain) sequence. Its antigen remains unidentified. No base qualities exist here, and no much larger clone lies one base off it. The library was built by means of the immunoSEQ multiplex PCR assay. The authors processed their data as follows. A statistical classification framework was developed to diagnose cytomegalovirus status using the catalog of TCR beta chain sequences. In TCRdb, the immuneACCESS table is reduced to in-frame sequences with V and J assigned. These tables do not hold every clone; where another copy was compared, an unresolved V gene accounts for under half, and the others remain unexplained. V and J calls and clone size are copied from that table; D and trimming were computed from the DNA. This sample gives 200,000 or so clones in total; less than 90% of them show up just once. Of the sample, around 5.5% is held by the ten largest clones.

This specimen belongs to a study of cytomegalovirus exposure and HLA in healthy donors (TCRdb year 2017). For the study in its entirety: According to a later analysis, the roughly 120 validation repertoires were produced on the same platform as the roughly 600 repertoires of the first cohort. High-throughput TCR immunosequencing, statistical association of individual TCRs with disease status, and machine learning were combined to predict cytomegalovirus infection status. In addition to the first cohort of 500 to 850 subjects, a separate validation cohort of 130 or so different subjects was used. The study was designed to test whether signatures of past pathogen exposure could be identified by cataloging public T cell receptors. Overall study outcomes, separate from this receptor: A later analysis had no HLA typing for the validation cohort, so co-occurrence there was scored across all 120 repertoires. In a later analysis, TCRs clustered in the first cohort were found to also tend to co-occur in the 120 validation repertoires, with over 90% of cluster scores above 0. A few of the identified cytomegalovirus-associated TCR beta chains were confirmed in vitro to be specific for cytomegalovirus antigens. The authors suggested that the approach could potentially be extended to other disease states and immunological phenotypes. The study gave a list of some 150 TCR beta chains associated with cytomegalovirus. In both the original and validation cohorts, the classifier was reported to diagnose cytomegalovirus status with high specificity and sensitivity. Across donors, most TCR sequences were observed very rarely, whereas some public TCRs were present in many individuals.

The CDR3 runs 15 residues from the cysteine to the phenylalanine. Only the CDR3 DNA is retained, 45 bases long and in frame from the first base. Trimming leaves V shorter by 4 bases and J shorter by 12 bases, with the junction holding 13 bases beyond the gene matches. The germline V gene provides CDR1 SGHDT and CDR2 YYEEEE. Separate from the approximately 670-subject first cohort, the validation cohort of 120 subjects was the group to which the donors belonged. The sequence was obtained from a woman between 18 and 29 years old in good health and CMV-seronegative. Sequencing input: PBMCs. Recombination joined TRBV5-6 with TRBJ1-2; a stretch of 12 junction bases matches TRBD1. In nucleotide form, the sequence is TGTGCCAGCAGCCTACCTCCGGGACAGGGGGCGAAGAACACCTTC. Its coded protein is CASSLPPGQGAKNTF.